This T cell receptor beta chain was documented in a study of blood T cell repertoires in COVID-19. Background on the study: Collection of acute and convalescent COVID-19 samples took place in the United States, Italy and Spain. PBMCs, B-cell-depleted T cells, or T cells were the source of the cDNA or gDNA that made up the material.

Authors' methods: Counts of nucleated cells, estimated from reference gene primer amplification, were obtained. Method: immunoSEQ multiplex PCR; TCRdb's copy keeps in-frame clones and lacks some. The DNA gave D and trimming, while V, J and clone size come from that table. The sample contains 130,000 to 150,000 clones, approximately 80% of which appear only once. The junction had 7 bases not matched to a gene; V was cut back by 5 bases and J by 1 base. The germline gives CDR1 SGHVT, CDR2 SQSDAQ. The CDR3 loop spans 15 amino acids. This chain uses TRBV7-4 with TRBJ2-7; 8 bases align to TRBD1. Specimen: peripheral blood. The receptor was isolated from a man aged 55-75 years with active or convalescent COVID-19. The CDR3 loop is CASSGQGAWSYEQYF. The CDR3 nucleotides are TGTGCCAGCAGCGGCCAGGGGGCTTGGTCCTACGAGCAGTACTTC. The variable domain in full, with the rest retrieved from reference TRBV7-4 and TRBJ2-7, is GAGVSQSPRYKVAKRGRDVALRCDSISGHVTLYWYRQTLGQGSEVLTYSQSDAQRDKSGRPSGRFSAERPERSVSTLKIQRTEQGDSAVYLCASSGQGAWSYEQYFGPGTRLTVT.